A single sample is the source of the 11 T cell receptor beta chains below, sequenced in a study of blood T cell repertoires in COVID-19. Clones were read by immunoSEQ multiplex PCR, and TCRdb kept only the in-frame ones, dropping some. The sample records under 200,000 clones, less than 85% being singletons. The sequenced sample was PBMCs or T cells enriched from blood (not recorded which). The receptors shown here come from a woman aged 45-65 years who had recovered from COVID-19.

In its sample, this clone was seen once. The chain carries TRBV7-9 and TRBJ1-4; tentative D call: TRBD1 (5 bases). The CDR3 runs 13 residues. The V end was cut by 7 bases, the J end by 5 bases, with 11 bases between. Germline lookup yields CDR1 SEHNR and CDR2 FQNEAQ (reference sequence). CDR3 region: CASTWGLNEKLFF. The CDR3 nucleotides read TGTGCCAGCACCTGGGGCCTGAATGAAAAACTGTTTTTT. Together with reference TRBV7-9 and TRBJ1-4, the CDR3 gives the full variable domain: DTGVSQNPRHKITKRGQNVTFRCDPISEHNRLYWYRQTLGQGPEFLTYFQNEAQLEKSRLLSDRFSAERPKGSFSTLEIQRTEQGDSAMYLCASTWGLNEKLFFGSGTQLSVL.

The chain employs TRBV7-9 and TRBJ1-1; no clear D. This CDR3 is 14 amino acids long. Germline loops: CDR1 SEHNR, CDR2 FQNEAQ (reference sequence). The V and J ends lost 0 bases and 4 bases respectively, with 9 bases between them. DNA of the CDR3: TGTGCCAGCAGCTTAGCCGCAGGTAGCACTGAAGCTTTCTTT. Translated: CASSLAAGSTEAFF.

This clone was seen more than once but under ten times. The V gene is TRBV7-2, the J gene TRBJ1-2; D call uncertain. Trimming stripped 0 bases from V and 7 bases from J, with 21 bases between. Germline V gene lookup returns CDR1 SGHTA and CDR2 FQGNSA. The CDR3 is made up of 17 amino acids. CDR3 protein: CASSLARPGVSPGGYTF. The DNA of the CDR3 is TGTGCCAGCAGCTTAGCGAGGCCCGGGGTCAGCCCTGGTGGCTACACCTTC.

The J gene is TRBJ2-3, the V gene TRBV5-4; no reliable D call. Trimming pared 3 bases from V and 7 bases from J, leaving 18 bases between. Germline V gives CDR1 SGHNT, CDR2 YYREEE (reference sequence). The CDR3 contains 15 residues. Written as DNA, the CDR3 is TGTGCCAGCAGCTATAAGCGAATTACCCCCCATACGCAGTATTTT. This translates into CASSYKRITPHTQYF.

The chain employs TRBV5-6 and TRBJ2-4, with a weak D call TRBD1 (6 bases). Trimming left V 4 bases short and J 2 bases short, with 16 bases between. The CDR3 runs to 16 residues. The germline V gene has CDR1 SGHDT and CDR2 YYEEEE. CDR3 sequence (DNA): TGTGCCAGCAGCCGAGTGGCAGACAGGACCAAAAACATTCAGTACTTC. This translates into CASSRVADRTKNIQYF.

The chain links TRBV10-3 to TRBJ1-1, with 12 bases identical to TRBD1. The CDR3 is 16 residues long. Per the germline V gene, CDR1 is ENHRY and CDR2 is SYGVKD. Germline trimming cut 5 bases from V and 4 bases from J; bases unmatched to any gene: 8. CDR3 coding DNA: TGTGCCATCAGTCCCGGGACAGGGGGCCGGAGCACTGAAGCTTTCTTT. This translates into CAISPGTGGRSTEAFF.

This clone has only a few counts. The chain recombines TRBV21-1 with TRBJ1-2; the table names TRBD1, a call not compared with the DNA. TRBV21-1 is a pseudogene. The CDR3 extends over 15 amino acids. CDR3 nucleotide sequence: TGTGCCAGCAGCAACGAACAGGGGATTCTCTATGGCTACACCTTC. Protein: CASSNEQGILYGYTF.

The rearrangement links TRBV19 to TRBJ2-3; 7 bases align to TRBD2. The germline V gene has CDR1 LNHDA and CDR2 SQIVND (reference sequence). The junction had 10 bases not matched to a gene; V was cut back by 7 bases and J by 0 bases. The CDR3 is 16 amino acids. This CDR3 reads CASTGGRTSSTDTQYF. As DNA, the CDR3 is TGTGCCAGTACGGGGGGACGGACCTCTAGCACAGATACGCAGTATTTT.

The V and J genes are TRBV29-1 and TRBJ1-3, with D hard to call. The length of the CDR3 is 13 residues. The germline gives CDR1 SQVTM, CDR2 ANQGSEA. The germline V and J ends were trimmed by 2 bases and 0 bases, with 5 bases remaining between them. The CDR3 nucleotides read TGCAGCGTTGAACCCGGCTCTGGAAACACCATATATTTT. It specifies CSVEPGSGNTIYF.

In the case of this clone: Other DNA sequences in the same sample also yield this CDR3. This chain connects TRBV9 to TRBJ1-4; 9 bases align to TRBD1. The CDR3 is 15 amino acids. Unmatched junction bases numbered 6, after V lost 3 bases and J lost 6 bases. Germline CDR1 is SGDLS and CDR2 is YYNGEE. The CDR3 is CASSDGTGRHEKLFF. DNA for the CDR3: TGTGCCAGCAGCGATGGGACAGGGAGGCATGAAAAACTGTTTTTT.

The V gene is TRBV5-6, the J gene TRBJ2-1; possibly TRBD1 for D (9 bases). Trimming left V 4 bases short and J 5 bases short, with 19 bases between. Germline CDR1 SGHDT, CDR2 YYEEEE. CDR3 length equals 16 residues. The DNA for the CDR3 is TGTGCCAGCAGCCAACGCGGGGGGACAGGGCACAATGAGCAGTTCTTC. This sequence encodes CASSQRGGTGHNEQFF.